A selection of T cell receptor beta chains follows, all from one sample in a study of T cell changes during pregnancy in multiple sclerosis. This table comes from immunoSEQ multiplex PCR, and its TCRdb copy is limited to in-frame clones, with some not included. The table has around 55,000 clones, around 94% seen once; the top ten hold 3.5%. The sample was CD8+ T cells from peripheral blood mononuclear cells, taken in the third trimester of pregnancy. Receptors were obtained from a female donor with multiple sclerosis, enrolled in a pregnancy study. Each CDR3 is given with its conserved first and last residue. The D gene is left open where the match is weak. The listing skips clone size in some rows; elsewhere it reads once, few, many or a size class.

D gene	V gene	clone size	J gene	CDR3 DNA	CDR3 protein
TRBD1	TRBV6-5	.	TRBJ2-7	TGTGCCAGCAGTTATGGGACAGGGGCCTACTACGAGCAGTACTTC	CASSYGTGAYYEQYF
.	TRBV30	.	TRBJ1-2	TGTGCCTGGAGTGTTGAGAACAGGGATGCTGACGGCTACACCTTC	CAWSVENRDADGYTF
.	TRBV5-1	.	TRBJ2-1	TGCGCCAGCAGCTTTACCTATGGCAATGAGCAGTTCTTC	CASSFTYGNEQFF
TRBD1	TRBV28	.	TRBJ2-7	TGTGCCAGCAGTGCCTCCGGGACAGGGTTCTACGAGCAGTACTTC	CASSASGTGFYEQYF
.	TRBV5-6	.	TRBJ2-7	TGTGCCAGCAGCTTTTGGGGAACCCTGGGGCACTACGAGCAGTACTTC	CASSFWGTLGHYEQYF
.	TRBV5-6	.	TRBJ2-7	TGTGCCAGCGGCCCCAGTGGGGGGTACGAGCAGTACTTC	CASGPSGGYEQYF
.	TRBV29-1	.	TRBJ2-5	TGCAGCGTTGAAGGGGGGGACGTGCGGGAGACCCAGTACTTC	CSVEGGDVRETQYF
TRBD2	TRBV9	.	TRBJ2-7	TGTGCCAGCAGCCCCGGGACTAGTTTTAACGAGCAGTACTTC	CASSPGTSFNEQYF
.	TRBV11-2	.	TRBJ2-3	TGTGCCAGCAGCTTAGATTTTTGGCGCGGGACTAGCACAGATACGCAGTATTTT	CASSLDFWRGTSTDTQYF
.	TRBV5-6	.	TRBJ2-7	TGTGCCAGCAGTGGCGGGCATAGCGTCTACGAGCAGTACTTC	CASSGGHSVYEQYF
.	TRBV19	.	TRBJ1-1	TGTGCCAGTAGTATCCCCGCAGGGATGAACACTGAAGCTTTCTTT	CASSIPAGMNTEAFF
TRBD1	TRBV7-2	.	TRBJ2-7	TGTGCCAGCAGCTCACAGGGGAAGGTCTACGAGCAGTACTTC	CASSSQGKVYEQYF
.	TRBV5-1	.	TRBJ2-7	TGCGCCAGCAGCTTGGTCCAGGGGCCCTACGAGCAGTACTTC	CASSLVQGPYEQYF
TRBD2	TRBV11-2	.	TRBJ2-5	TGTGCCAGCAGCCCTACTTATAGCGGGAGGAGTTATAGGGAGACCCAGTACTTC	CASSPTYSGRSYRETQYF
TRBD1	TRBV7-9	.	TRBJ1-1	TGTGCCAGCAGGGAGGACAGGGGAGTGGGCACTGAAGCTTTCTTT	CASREDRGVGTEAFF
.	TRBV27	many	TRBJ1-1	TGTGCCAGCAGTTTAATTCCAGGCTCTGAAGCTTTCTTT	CASSLIPGSEAFF
.	TRBV30	.	TRBJ1-3	TGTGCCTGGAGGTCCCGGGTCGGCACCATATATTTT	CAWRSRVGTIYF
TRBD2	TRBV4-1	.	TRBJ2-3	TGCGCCAGCAGCCAATATACTAGCGGCACAGATACGCAGTATTTT	CASSQYTSGTDTQYF
TRBD2	TRBV4-1	.	TRBJ2-1	TGCGCCAGCAGCCCTGGACTAGCGGGAGACCAGCAGTTCTTC	CASSPGLAGDQQFF
.	TRBV4-3	.	TRBJ1-1	TGCGCCAGCAGCCAAGATATGGGGGGAAACACTGAAGCTTTCTTT	CASSQDMGGNTEAFF
TRBD2	TRBV27	.	TRBJ2-5	TGTGCCAGCAGTTCCGATTTAGCGGGGAAACTAGAGACCCAGTACTTC	CASSSDLAGKLETQYF
TRBD2	TRBV7-2	.	TRBJ2-1	TGTGCCAGCAGCTTGACTAGCGAAGACAATGAGCAGTTCTTC	CASSLTSEDNEQFF
.	TRBV29-1	.	TRBJ2-7	TGCAGCGTTTCTCCCCGTAACAGGATGGCCTACGAGCAGTACTTC	CSVSPRNRMAYEQYF
.	TRBV21-1	few	TRBJ1-2	TGTGCCAGCAGCAAAGCAAAGGGGCGCATGGGCTACACCTTC	CASSKAKGRMGYTF
.	TRBV19	few	TRBJ1-1	TGTGCCAGTAGAATCCCTGACAGTCTGAACACTGAAGCTTTCTTT	CASRIPDSLNTEAFF
.	TRBV5-4	.	TRBJ2-7	TGTGCCAGCAGCTTTGGCGGTTCCTACGAGCAGTACTTC	CASSFGGSYEQYF
TRBD1	TRBV9	once	TRBJ1-3	TGTGCCAGCAGCGCGAGTTCGACAGGGACTGGAAACACCATATATTTT	CASSASSTGTGNTIYF
TRBD1	TRBV28	.	TRBJ1-2	TGTGCCAGCAGTGGCTGGACAGGGGGGATTTATGGCTACACCTTC	CASSGWTGGIYGYTF
.	TRBV6-5	.	TRBJ2-2	TGTGCCAGCACGCCATATCAGGGGTCCGGGGAGCTGTTTTTT	CASTPYQGSGELFF
TRBD2	TRBV9	.	TRBJ2-1	TGTGCCAGCAGCGTAGAGATTCGGGGGGGGAATGAGCAGTTCTTC	CASSVEIRGGNEQFF
TRBD1	TRBV29-1	.	TRBJ1-1	TGCAGCGGAGGTGGGACAGACACTGAAGCTTTCTTT	CSGGGTDTEAFF
TRBD2	TRBV7-9	once	TRBJ2-3	TGTGCCAGCAGCTTAGGGACTAGCGGGATAAGCACAGATACGCAGTATTTT	CASSLGTSGISTDTQYF
TRBD1	TRBV11-2	.	TRBJ1-2	TGTGCCAGCATAGGTCCCGGGACAGGGGACTATGGCTACACCTTC	CASIGPGTGDYGYTF
.	TRBV7-9	.	TRBJ2-5	TGTGCCAGCAGCCCCGAACTAGCCTCCCGGGAGACCCAGTACTTC	CASSPELASRETQYF
TRBD2	TRBV4-2	.	TRBJ2-7	TGTGCCAGCAGCCAAGGCCTAGCGGGGACCTACGAGCAGTACTTC	CASSQGLAGTYEQYF
TRBD2	TRBV30	.	TRBJ2-7	TGTGCCTGGAGTGGCATGATTGGACTAGCGCCCGGATCCGTCTACGAGCAGTACTTC	CAWSGMIGLAPGSVYEQYF
TRBD1	TRBV9	.	TRBJ1-2	TGTGCCAGCAGCTCCCGGGACAGGGATGTTGGCTACACCTTC	CASSSRDRDVGYTF
TRBD1	TRBV27	.	TRBJ2-3	TGTGCCAGCAATCAGGGGGCTGGAGGAGGTACGCAGTATTTT	CASNQGAGGGTQYF
.	TRBV10-3	.	TRBJ2-6	TGTGCCATCAGTGACTTTCGGGTGGGGCGGGATGAACCCTCTGGGGCCAACGTCCTGACTTTC	CAISDFRVGRDEPSGANVLTF
TRBD1	TRBV27	.	TRBJ2-7	TGTGCCAGCAGTTCGGCCTCGGGACAGGCCCACTACGAGCAGTACTTC	CASSSASGQAHYEQYF
.	TRBV27	.	TRBJ2-3	TGTGCCAGCAGTTTAAATCTCGGTTCAGATACGCAGTATTTT	CASSLNLGSDTQYF
TRBD1	TRBV19	.	TRBJ1-3	TGTGCCAGTAACCGGGACAGGGGACAACCTGGAAACACCATATATTTT	CASNRDRGQPGNTIYF
.	TRBV28	once	TRBJ1-5	TGTGCCAGTTCACAGGAGTACAATCAGCCCCAGCATTTT	CASSQEYNQPQHF
.	TRBV28	.	TRBJ1-1	TGTGCCAGCAGTTTCTCAGAAGTGACTGAAGCTTTCTTT	CASSFSEVTEAFF
.	TRBV10-3	.	TRBJ2-7	TGTGCCATCAGTGAGGGGGGAAGGGGGGGAAGCTCCTACGAGCAGTACTTC	CAISEGGRGGSSYEQYF
TRBD1	TRBV19	.	TRBJ1-5	TGTGCCAGTAGTATACTACGGACAGGGAGACAGCCCCAGCATTTT	CASSILRTGRQPQHF
.	TRBV2	.	TRBJ1-2	TGTGCCAGCATGGGCAGGCATGGCTACACCTTC	CASMGRHGYTF
.	TRBV4-1	medium-sized	TRBJ2-5	TGCGCCAGCAGCCAAGAGTCAGGTGGTAGGGGATCGGAGACCCAGTACTTC	CASSQESGGRGSETQYF
TRBD2	TRBV6-1	.	TRBJ2-5	TGTGCCAGCAGTGAACGGGGGAGGGGAGAGACCCAGTACTTC	CASSERGRGETQYF
.	TRBV2	.	TRBJ1-5	TGTGCCAGCAGTACCGTCTGGTTCCGGCAGCCCCAGCATTTT	CASSTVWFRQPQHF
TRBD1	TRBV9	once	TRBJ1-4	TGTGCCAGCAGCTCAGGGACAGCAACTAATGAAAAACTGTTTTTT	CASSSGTATNEKLFF
TRBD1	TRBV10-3	.	TRBJ2-1	TGTGCCATCAGTGAGTGGGGCAGGGGGCGCGGTACTAGCCGTGACAATGAGCAGTTCTTC	CAISEWGRGRGTSRDNEQFF
.	TRBV30	.	TRBJ2-7	TGTGCCTGGAGCGGGGGAGGCTACGAGCAGTACTTC	CAWSGGGYEQYF
TRBD2	TRBV7-6	.	TRBJ2-1	TGTGCCAGCAGCTTAGGGACTAGCGGGAGTAATGAGCAGTTCTTC	CASSLGTSGSNEQFF
.	TRBV5-6	.	TRBJ2-1	TGTGCCAGCAGTTCAGGCGGGGACTGCGTGACGTGCTCCTACAATGAGCAGTTCTTC	CASSSGGDCVTCSYNEQFF
TRBD1	TRBV4-1	.	TRBJ2-7	TGCGCCAGCAGCCTGAGACAGGGGGCTCCCTACGAGCAGTACTTC	CASSLRQGAPYEQYF
.	TRBV5-4	.	TRBJ2-7	TGTGCCAGCAGCTTATCTTTGGGGCAGGGGAAATACGAGCAGTACTTC	CASSLSLGQGKYEQYF
TRBD1	TRBV14	.	TRBJ1-1	TGTGCCAGCAGCCAAGATTCGAGGGACAGGGCTGAAGCTTTCTTT	CASSQDSRDRAEAFF